This TCR beta chain was identified in a study of cytomegalovirus exposure and HLA in healthy donors. As to this clone: Its target is not known.

Primers included in the PCR were 60 Vbeta and 13 Jbeta primers. Authors' methods: Later, an analysis found around 80 million unique TCR beta chains, and 8.5 million to 12 million of these were shared. Method: immunoSEQ multiplex PCR; TCRdb's copy keeps in-frame clones and lacks some. Clone size and the V and J calls come from that table; the DNA yielded D and trimming. The sample holds 150,000 to 200,000 clones, 80% to 85% seen once. Study outcomes and limitations: As confirmed in vitro, three CMV-associated chains were specific for CMV antigens. A later analysis found TCR association rates differed by HLA locus, highest for DRB1 and lowest for HLA-C. Published work reported that the classifier diagnosed cytomegalovirus status with high specificity and sensitivity.

The sequence was obtained from a man in his late teens or twenties in good health and CMV-seronegative. Sequencing was carried out using PBMCs.

The CDR3 nucleotides are TGTGCCAGCGGGGACAGGGCATATGGGCAGCCCCAGCATTTT. Protein: CASGDRAYGQPQHF. The chain combines TRBV28 with TRBJ1-5; 9 positions agree with TRBD1. The CDR3 consists of 14 residues. Trimming removed 8 bases from V and 7 bases from J; junction bases left unmatched: 9. Germline V lookup: CDR1 MDHEN, CDR2 SYDVKM. The entire variable domain, with the rest obtained from reference TRBV28 and TRBJ1-5, is as follows: DVKVTQSSRYLVKRTGEKVFLECVQDMDHENMFWYRQDPGLGLRLIYFSYDVKMKEKGDIPEGYSVSREKKERFSLILESASTNQTSMYLCASGDRAYGQPQHFGDGTRLSIL.